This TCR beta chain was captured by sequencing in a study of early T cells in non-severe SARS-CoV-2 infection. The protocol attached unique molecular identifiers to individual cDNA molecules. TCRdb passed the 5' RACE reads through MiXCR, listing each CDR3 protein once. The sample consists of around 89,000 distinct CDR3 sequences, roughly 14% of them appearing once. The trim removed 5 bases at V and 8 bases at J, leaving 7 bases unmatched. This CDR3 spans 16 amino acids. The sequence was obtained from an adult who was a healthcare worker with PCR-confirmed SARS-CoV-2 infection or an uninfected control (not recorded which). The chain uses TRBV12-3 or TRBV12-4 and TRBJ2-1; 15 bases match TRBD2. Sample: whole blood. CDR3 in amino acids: CASSPGLAGGHHEQFF. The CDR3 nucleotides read TGTGCCAGCAGTCCCGGACTAGCGGGGGGGCATCATGAGCAGTTCTTC.